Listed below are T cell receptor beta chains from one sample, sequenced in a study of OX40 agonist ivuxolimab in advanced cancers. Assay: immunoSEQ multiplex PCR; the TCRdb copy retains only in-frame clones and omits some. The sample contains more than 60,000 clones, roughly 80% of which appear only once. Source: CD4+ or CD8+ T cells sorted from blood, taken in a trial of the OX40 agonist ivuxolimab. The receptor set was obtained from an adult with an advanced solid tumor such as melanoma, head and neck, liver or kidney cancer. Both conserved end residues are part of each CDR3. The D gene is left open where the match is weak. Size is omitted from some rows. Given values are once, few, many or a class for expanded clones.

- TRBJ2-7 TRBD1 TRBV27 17 TGTGCCAGCAGTCCGGGGCGTGGACAGGGGTTCAACTACGAGCAGTACTTC CASSPGRGQGFNYEQYF
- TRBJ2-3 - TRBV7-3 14 TGTGCCAGCAGCTTAATGGCTGCCCCAGATACGCAGTATTTT CASSLMAAPDTQYF
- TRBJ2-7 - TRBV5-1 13 TGCGCCAGCAGCTTGGAGGGACGATACGAGCAGTACTTC CASSLEGRYEQYF
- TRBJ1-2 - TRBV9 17 TGTGCCAGCAGCGACGGGACGGTAACCCTACAGTTCTATGGCTACACCTTC CASSDGTVTLQFYGYTF
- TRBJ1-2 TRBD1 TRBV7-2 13 TGTGCCAGCAGCCCGGGGACAGTGCGGGGCTACACCTTC CASSPGTVRGYTF
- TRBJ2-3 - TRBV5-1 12 TGCGCCAGCAGCCCCGGGACAGATACGCAGTATTTT CASSPGTDTQYF
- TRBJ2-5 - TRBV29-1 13 TGCAGCGTTTCCAGGGGCTACCAAGAGACCCAGTACTTC CSVSRGYQETQYF
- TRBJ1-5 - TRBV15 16 TGTGCCACCAGCAGAGCAGTGGGCAGGTATCATCAGCCCCAGCATTTT CATSRAVGRYHQPQHF
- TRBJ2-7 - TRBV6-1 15 TGTGCCAGCAGTGAGTCCGGCAGGGGCAGCGGTGATGTGTACTTC CASSESGRGSGDVYF
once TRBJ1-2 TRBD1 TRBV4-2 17 TGTGCCAGCAGCCAAGATATTAACAGGGGGCTAACGTATGGCTACACCTTC CASSQDINRGLTYGYTF
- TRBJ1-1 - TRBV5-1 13 TGCGCCAGCAGCGAGGCAGGGGCCACTGAAGCTTTCTTT CASSEAGATEAFF
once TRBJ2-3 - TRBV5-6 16 TGTGCCAGCAGCTCGCTCCGGACACGAAGCACAGATACGCAGTATTTT CASSSLRTRSTDTQYF
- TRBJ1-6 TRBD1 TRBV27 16 TGTGCCAGCAGTTTAGCCAGAGGGACAGTAGTATCACCCCTCCACTTT CASSLARGTVVSPLHF
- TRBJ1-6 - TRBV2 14 TGTGCCAGCAGTGGAGGCAGGGAGAATTCACCCCTCCACTTT CASSGGRENSPLHF
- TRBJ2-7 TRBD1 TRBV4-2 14 TGTGCCAGCAGCCAGGGGTACGGGACAGATGAGCAGTACTTC CASSQGYGTDEQYF
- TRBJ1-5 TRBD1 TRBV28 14 TGTGCCAGCAGATTGGGACAGTTCAATCAGCCCCAGCATTTT CASRLGQFNQPQHF